This T cell receptor beta chain was recovered during a study of early T cells in non-severe SARS-CoV-2 infection. Study as a whole: Whole-blood bulk RNA, unsorted, was sequenced, and chains were unpaired.

Germline V gene sequence: CDR1 SGHRS, CDR2 YFSETQ. The trim removed 0 bases at V and 2 bases at J, leaving 2 bases unmatched. The CDR3 spans 15 residues. Individual cDNA molecules were tagged with unique molecular identifiers, the study reported. Using its own MiXCR run on the 5' RACE reads, TCRdb lists one record per CDR3 protein. Altogether some 64,000 distinct CDR3 sequences are present, roughly a tenth being singletons, with the ten largest covering 1.7%. This TCR came from an adult who was a healthcare worker with PCR-confirmed SARS-CoV-2 infection or an uninfected control (not recorded which). The chain recombines TRBV5-1 with TRBJ2-5, with 9 bases identical to TRBD1. Sequences were obtained from whole blood. CDR3 sequence (DNA): TGCGCCAGCAGCTTGGGGGACAGGGAGCAAGAGACCCAGTACTTC. It translates to CASSLGDREQETQYF.